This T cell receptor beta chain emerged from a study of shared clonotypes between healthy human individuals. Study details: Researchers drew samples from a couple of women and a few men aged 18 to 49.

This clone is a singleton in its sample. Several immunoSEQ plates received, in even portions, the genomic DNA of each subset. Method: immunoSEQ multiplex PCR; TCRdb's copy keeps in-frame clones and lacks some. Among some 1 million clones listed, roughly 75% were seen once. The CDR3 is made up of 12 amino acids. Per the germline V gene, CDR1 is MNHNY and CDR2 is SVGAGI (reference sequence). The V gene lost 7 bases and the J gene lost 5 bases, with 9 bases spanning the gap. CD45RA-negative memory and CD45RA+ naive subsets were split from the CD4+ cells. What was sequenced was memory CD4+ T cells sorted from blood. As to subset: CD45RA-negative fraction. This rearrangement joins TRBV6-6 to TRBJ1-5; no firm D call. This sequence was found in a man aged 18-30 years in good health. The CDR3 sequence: CASKPDYQPQHF. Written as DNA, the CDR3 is TGTGCCAGCAAGCCAGACTATCAGCCCCAGCATTTT.